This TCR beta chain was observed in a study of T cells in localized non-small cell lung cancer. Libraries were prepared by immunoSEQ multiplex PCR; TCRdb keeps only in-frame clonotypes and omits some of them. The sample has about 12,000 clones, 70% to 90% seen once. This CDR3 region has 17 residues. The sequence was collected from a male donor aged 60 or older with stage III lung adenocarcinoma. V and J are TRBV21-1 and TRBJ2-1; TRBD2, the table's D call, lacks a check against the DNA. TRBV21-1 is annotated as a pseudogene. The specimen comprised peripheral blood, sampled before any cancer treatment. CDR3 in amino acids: CASSKGRASADYNEQFF. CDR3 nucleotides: TGTGCCAGCAGCAAAGGCCGTGCTAGCGCGGACTACAATGAGCAGTTCTTC.